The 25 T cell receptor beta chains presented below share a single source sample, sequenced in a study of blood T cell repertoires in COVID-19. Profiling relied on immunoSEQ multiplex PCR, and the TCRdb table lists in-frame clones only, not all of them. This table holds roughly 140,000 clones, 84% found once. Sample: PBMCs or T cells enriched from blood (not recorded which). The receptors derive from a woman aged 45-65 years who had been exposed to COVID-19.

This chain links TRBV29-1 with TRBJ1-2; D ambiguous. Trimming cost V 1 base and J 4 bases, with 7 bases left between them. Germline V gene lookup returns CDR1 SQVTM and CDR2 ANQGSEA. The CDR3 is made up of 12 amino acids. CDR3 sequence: CSVEGRLYGYTF. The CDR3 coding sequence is TGCAGCGTTGAAGGGAGACTCTATGGCTACACCTTC.

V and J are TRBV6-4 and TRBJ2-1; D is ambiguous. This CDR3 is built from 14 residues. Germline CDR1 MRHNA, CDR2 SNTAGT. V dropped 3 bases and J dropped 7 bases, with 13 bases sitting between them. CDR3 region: CASSEQPSVNEQFF. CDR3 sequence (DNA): TGTGCCAGCAGTGAACAACCCTCTGTGAATGAGCAGTTCTTC.

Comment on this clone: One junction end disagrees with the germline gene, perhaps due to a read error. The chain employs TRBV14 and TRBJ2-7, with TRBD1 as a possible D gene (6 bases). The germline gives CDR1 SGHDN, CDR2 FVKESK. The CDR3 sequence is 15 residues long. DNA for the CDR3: TGTGCCAGCAGCCAAGGGAACAGGGTGTCCTTCGAGCAGTACTTC. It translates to CASSQGNRVSFEQYF.

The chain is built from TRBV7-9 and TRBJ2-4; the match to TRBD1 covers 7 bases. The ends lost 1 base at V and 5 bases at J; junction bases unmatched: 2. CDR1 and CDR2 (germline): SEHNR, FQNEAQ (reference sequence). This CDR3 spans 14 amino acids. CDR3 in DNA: TGTGCCAGCAGCTTAGGGGGGACAGAAAACATTCAGTACTTC. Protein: CASSLGGTENIQYF. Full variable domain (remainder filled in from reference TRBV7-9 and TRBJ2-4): DTGVSQNPRHKITKRGQNVTFRCDPISEHNRLYWYRQTLGQGPEFLTYFQNEAQLEKSRLLSDRFSAERPKGSFSTLEIQRTEQGDSAMYLCASSLGGTENIQYFGAGTRLSVL.

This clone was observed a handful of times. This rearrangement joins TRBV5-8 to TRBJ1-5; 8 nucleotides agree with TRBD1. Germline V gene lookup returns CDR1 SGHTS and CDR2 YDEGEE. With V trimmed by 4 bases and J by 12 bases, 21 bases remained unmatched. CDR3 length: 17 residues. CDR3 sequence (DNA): TGTGCCAGCAGCCAGGATCCGGGACAGGTCTACCGTGGGGGCCAGCATTTT. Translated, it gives CASSQDPGQVYRGGQHF.

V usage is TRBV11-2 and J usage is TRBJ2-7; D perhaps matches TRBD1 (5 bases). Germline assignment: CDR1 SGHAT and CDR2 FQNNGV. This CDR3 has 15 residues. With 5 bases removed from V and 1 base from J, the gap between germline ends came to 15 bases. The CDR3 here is CASSLTADSSYEQYF. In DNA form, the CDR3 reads TGTGCCAGCAGCCTGACAGCCGACAGTTCCTACGAGCAGTACTTC. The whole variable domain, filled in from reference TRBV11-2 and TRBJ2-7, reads EAGVAQSPRYKIIEKRQSVAFWCNPISGHATLYWYQQILGQGPKLLIQFQNNGVVDDSQLPKDRFSAERLKGVDSTLKIQPAKLEDSAVYLCASSLTADSSYEQYFGPGTRLTVT.

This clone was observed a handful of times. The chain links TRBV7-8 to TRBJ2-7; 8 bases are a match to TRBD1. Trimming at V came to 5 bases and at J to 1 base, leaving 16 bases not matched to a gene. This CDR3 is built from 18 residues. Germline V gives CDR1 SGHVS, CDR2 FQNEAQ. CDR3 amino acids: CASSRTATRDRLSYEQYF. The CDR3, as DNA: TGTGCCAGCAGCCGAACTGCGACCCGGGACAGGCTTTCCTACGAGCAGTACTTC.

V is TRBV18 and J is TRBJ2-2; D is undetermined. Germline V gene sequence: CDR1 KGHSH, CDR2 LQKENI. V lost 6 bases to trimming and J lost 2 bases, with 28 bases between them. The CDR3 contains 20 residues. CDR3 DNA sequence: TGTGCCAGCTCCTTAATATGGAGCGTCGATCCCCAAATTAACACCGGGGAGCTGTTTTTT. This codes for CASSLIWSVDPQINTGELFF. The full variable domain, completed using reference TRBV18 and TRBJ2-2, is NAGVMQNPRHLVRRRGQEARLRCSPMKGHSHVYWYRQLPEEGLKFMVYLQKENIIDESGMPKERFSAEFPKEGPSILRIQQVVRGDSAAYFCASSLIWSVDPQINTGELFFGEGSRLTVL.

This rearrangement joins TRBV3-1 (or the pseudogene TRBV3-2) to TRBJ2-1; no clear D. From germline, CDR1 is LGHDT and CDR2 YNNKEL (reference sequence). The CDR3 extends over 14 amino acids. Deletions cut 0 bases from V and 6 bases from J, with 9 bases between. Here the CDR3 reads CASSQDLSPNEQFF. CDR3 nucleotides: TGTGCCAGCAGCCAAGACCTCTCCCCCAATGAGCAGTTCTTC.

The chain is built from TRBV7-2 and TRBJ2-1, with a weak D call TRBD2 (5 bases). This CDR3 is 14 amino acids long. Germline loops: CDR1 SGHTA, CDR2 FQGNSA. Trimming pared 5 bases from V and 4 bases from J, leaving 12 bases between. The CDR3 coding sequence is TGTGCCAGCAGCCAGGACTCCGGATACAATGAGCAGTTCTTC. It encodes CASSQDSGYNEQFF.

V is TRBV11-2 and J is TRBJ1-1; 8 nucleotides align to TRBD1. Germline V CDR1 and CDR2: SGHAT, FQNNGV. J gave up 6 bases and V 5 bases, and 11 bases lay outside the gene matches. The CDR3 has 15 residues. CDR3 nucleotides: TGTGCCAGCAGCGGCACTCAGGGGGCGAGCGCTGAAGCTTTCTTT. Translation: CASSGTQGASAEAFF.

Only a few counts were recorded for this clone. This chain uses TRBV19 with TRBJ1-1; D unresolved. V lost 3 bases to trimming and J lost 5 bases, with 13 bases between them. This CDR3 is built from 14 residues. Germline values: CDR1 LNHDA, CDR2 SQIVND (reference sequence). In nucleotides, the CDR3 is TGTGCCAGTAGTATCCCAGGAGGAAAGACTGAAGCTTTCTTT. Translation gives CASSIPGGKTEAFF.

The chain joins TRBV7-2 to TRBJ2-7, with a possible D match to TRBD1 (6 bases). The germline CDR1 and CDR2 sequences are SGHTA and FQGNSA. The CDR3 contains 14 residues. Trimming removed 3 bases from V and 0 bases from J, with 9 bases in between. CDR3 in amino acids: CASSFQGSSYEQYF. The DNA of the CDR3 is TGTGCCAGCAGCTTTCAGGGGAGCTCCTACGAGCAGTACTTC.

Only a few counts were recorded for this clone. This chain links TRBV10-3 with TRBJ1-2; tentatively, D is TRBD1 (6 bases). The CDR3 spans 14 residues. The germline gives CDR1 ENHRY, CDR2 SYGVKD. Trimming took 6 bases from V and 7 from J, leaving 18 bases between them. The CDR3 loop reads CAIRVEAGERGYTF. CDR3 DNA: TGTGCCATCAGGGTTGAAGCAGGGGAACGTGGCTACACCTTC.

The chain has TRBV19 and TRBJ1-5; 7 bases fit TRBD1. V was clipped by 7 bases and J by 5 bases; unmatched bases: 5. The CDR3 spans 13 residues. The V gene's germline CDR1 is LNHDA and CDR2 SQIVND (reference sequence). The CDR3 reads CASTRGGDQPQHF. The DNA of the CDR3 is TGTGCCAGTACTCGAGGGGGCGATCAGCCCCAGCATTTT.

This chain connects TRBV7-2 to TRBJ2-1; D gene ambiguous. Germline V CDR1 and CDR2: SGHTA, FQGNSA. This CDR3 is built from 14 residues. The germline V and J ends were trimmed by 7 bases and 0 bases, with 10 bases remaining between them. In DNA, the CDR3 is TGTGCCAGCAAGCACCGAAGCTCCTACAATGAGCAGTTCTTC. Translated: CASKHRSSYNEQFF.

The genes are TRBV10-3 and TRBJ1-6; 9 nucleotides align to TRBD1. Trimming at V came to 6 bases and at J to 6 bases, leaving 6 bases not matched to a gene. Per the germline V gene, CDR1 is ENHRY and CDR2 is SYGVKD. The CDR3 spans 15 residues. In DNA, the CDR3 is TGTGCCATCAGACTCGGGACAGGGAGTAATTCACCCCTCCACTTT. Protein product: CAIRLGTGSNSPLHF.

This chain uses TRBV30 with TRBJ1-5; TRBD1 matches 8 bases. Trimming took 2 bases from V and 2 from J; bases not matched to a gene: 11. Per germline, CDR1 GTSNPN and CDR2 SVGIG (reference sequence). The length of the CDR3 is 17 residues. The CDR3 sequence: CAWSYKPPGQGNQPQHF. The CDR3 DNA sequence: TGTGCCTGGAGTTATAAACCGCCGGGACAGGGCAATCAGCCCCAGCATTTT.

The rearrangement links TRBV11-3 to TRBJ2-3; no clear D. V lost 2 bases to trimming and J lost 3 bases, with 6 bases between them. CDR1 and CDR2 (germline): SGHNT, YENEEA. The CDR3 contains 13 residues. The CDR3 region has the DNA TGTGCCAGCAGCTTAAGAGGAACAGATACGCAGTATTTT. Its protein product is CASSLRGTDTQYF.

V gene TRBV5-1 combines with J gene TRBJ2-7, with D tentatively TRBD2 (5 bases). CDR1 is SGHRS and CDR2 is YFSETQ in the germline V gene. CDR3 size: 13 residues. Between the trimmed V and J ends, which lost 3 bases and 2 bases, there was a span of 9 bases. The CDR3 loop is CASSSSLAYEQYF. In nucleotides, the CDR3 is TGCGCCAGCAGCTCCTCACTAGCCTACGAGCAGTACTTC.

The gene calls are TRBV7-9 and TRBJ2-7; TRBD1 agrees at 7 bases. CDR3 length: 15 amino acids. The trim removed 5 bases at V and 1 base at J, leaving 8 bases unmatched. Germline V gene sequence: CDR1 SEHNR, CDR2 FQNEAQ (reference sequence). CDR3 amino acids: CASSPPGTESYEQYF. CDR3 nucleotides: TGTGCCAGCAGCCCACCCGGGACAGAGTCCTACGAGCAGTACTTC.

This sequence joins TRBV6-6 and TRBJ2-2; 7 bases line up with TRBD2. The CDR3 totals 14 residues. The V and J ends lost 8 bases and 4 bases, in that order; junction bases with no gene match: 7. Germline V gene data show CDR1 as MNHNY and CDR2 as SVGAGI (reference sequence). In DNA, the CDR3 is TGTGCCAGCTCAGGACTAGTGAGCACCGGGGAGCTGTTTTTT. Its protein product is CASSGLVSTGELFF.

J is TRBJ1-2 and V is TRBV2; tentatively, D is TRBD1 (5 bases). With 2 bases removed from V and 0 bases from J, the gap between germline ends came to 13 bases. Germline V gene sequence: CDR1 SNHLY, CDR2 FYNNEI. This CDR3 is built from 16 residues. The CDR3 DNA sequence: TGTGCCAGCAGTGAACCCTCACAGGCCTCTAACTATGGCTACACCTTC. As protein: CASSEPSQASNYGYTF.

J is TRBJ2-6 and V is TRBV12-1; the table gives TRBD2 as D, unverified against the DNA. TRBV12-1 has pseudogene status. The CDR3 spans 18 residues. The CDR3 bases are TGTGCCAGCAGCCTCCAGTCCGACGGGAGAACTGGGGCCAACGTCCTGACTTTC. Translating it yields CASSLQSDGRTGANVLTF.

This CDR3 reads CASSFEHYGYTF. In DNA form, the CDR3 reads TGTGCCAGCAGCTTTGAGCACTATGGCTACACCTTC. This chain uses TRBV7-9 with TRBJ1-2; no reliable D call. The CDR3 loop spans 12 amino acids. Trimming removed 3 bases from V and 3 bases from J, with 5 bases in between. CDR1 is SEHNR, CDR2 FQNEAQ, per germline (reference sequence).